This TCR beta chain was obtained from a study of blood T cell repertoires in COVID-19. In the authors' workflow: How many nucleated cells were present was estimated from reference gene primer amplification. Assay used: immunoSEQ multiplex PCR; TCRdb lists only in-frame clones, some missing. V and J calls and clone size are copied from that table; D and trimming were computed from the DNA. The sample holds about 79,000 clones, about 89% seen once. The CDR3 totals 14 residues. CDR1 is MNHEY and CDR2 is SVGEGT in the germline V gene. The ends were cut back, 5 bases at V and 5 bases at J, with 15 bases in the middle.

The sequence derives from a man between 65 and 85 years old with active or convalescent COVID-19. The chain combines TRBV6-2 or TRBV6-3 with TRBJ1-2; D ambiguous. Sequenced sample: peripheral blood. The CDR3 loop reads CASSDLSGEYGYTF. The CDR3 region has the DNA TGTGCCAGCAGTGACCTATCCGGGGAGTATGGCTACACCTTC.